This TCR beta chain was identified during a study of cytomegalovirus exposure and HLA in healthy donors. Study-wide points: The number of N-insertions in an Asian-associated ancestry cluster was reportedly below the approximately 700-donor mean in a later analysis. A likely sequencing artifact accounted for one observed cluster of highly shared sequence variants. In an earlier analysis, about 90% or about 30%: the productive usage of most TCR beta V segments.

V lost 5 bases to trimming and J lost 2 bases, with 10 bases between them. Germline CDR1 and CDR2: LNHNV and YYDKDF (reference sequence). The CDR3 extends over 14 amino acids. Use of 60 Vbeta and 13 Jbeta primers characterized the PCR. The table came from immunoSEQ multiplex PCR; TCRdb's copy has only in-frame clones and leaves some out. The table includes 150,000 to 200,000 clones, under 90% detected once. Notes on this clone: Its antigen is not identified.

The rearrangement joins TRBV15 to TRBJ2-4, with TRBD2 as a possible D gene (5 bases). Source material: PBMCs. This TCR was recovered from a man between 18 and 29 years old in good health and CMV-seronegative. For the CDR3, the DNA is TGTGCCACCAGCGAGGGTGTTTCCAAAAACATTCAGTACTTC. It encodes CATSEGVSKNIQYF.